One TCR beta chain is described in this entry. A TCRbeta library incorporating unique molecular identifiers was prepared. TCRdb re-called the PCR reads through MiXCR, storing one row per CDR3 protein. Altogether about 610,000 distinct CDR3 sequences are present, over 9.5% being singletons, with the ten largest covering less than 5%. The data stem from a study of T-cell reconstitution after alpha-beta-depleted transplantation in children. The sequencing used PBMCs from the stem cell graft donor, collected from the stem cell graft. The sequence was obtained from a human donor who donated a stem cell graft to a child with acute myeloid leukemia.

For the CDR3, the DNA is TGTGCCAGCAGTACCCTGGGACGCCAGCAGTTCTTC. Amino acid sequence: CASSTLGRQQFF. The chain joins TRBV6-2 or TRBV6-3 to TRBJ2-1; tentatively, D is TRBD1 or TRBD2 (5 bases each). Looked up from germline, CDR1 is MNHEY and CDR2 is SVGEGT. Trimming took off 5 bases at V and 11 bases at J, with 13 bases between the two ends. This CDR3 has 12 amino acids.